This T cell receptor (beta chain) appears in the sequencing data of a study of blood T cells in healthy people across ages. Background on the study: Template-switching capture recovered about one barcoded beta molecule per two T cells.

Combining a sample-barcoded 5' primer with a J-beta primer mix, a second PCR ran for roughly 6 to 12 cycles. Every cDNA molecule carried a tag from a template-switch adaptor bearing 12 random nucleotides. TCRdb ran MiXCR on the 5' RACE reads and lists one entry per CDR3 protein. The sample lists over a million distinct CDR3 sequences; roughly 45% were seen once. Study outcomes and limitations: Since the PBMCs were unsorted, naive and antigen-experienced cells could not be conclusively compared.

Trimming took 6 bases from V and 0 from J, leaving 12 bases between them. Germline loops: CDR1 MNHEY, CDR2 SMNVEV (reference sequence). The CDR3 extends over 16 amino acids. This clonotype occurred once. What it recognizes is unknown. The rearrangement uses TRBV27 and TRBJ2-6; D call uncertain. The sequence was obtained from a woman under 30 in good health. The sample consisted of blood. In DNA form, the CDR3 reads TGTGCCAGCAGCCTCAGGTACGGCTCTGGGGCCAACGTCCTGACTTTC. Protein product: CASSLRYGSGANVLTF.